Listed here are 18 T cell receptor beta chains from one sample, sequenced in a study of CXCR3-negative and CXCR3-positive naive CD8 T cells. UMI-labeled 5' RACE yielded the TRB cDNA libraries. No DNA is given; TCRdb re-called the 5' RACE reads and lists each CDR3 protein once. The sample totals about 6,700 distinct CDR3 sequences. Input material: naive CXCR3- CD8+ T cells from blood. The subset denotes: CD45RO-CCR7+CD27+CD95- naive CD8+ T cells lacking CXCR3 (TNR3-). Receptors originate from a human donor in good health. Some clones in this sample may be carry-over from other donors' samples.

V usage is TRBV29-1 and J usage is TRBJ2-7; the D call of TRBD1 rests on TCRdb alone, since no DNA is present to check it. The CDR3 runs 12 residues. The germline CDR1 and CDR2 sequences are SQVTM and ANQGSEA. The CDR3 here is CSVLGQGSEQYF.

According to its frequency, this clonotype is medium-sized. The chain carries TRBV2 and TRBJ1-1. This CDR3 spans 13 amino acids. Per germline, CDR1 SNHLY and CDR2 FYNNEI. The CDR3 sequence is CASSEGRNTEAFF.

By frequency, this clonotype registers medium-sized. The rearrangement links TRBV7-9 to TRBJ1-1. The CDR3 totals 12 residues. Germline loops: CDR1 SEHNR, CDR2 FQNEAQ (reference sequence). The CDR3: CASSLVFTEAFF.

This sequence joins TRBV5-5 and TRBJ2-1. Germline CDR1 SGHKS, CDR2 YYEKEE (reference sequence). The CDR3 contains 15 residues. The CDR3 sequence is CASSSTWQLNNEQFF. Using reference TRBV5-5 and TRBJ2-1 for the parts outside the CDR3, the full variable domain is DAGVTQSPTHLIKTRGQQVTLRCSPISGHKSVSWYQQVLGQGPQFIFQYYEKEERGRGNFPDRFSARQFPNYSSELNVNALLLGDSALYLCASSSTWQLNNEQFFGPGTRLTVL.

By frequency, this clonotype registers medium-sized (0.01 to 0.1%). The rearrangement links TRBV20-1 to TRBJ2-3; TCRdb proposes TRBD1, but this gene call is untestable without DNA. This CDR3 has 15 residues. Germline V gene sequence: CDR1 DFQATT, CDR2 SNEGSKA (reference sequence). CDR3 sequence: CSAGGTLVFTDTQYF.

The chain employs TRBV27 and TRBJ1-2; checking the TCRdb D call of TRBD1 is not possible without DNA. The CDR3 is 14 amino acids. Germline V CDR1 and CDR2: MNHEY, SMNVEV (reference sequence). The chain's CDR3 is CASTPYRGYYGYTF.

The chain recombines TRBV20-1 with TRBJ1-6; TCRdb reports TRBD1, a call that lacks DNA to check it against. The CDR3 loop spans 14 amino acids. Germline V lookup: CDR1 DFQATT, CDR2 SNEGSKA (reference sequence). CDR3 residues: CSARLDRLYSPLHF.

By frequency, this clonotype is medium-sized. The rearrangement links TRBV10-2 to TRBJ2-7. The CDR3 sequence is 12 residues long. Germline assignment: CDR1 WSHSY and CDR2 SAAADI. CDR3 amino acids: CASSESLDEQYF.

The CDR3 region is CATSSRRDTEAFF. This chain uses TRBV15 with TRBJ1-1. The CDR3 runs to 13 residues. Per germline, CDR1 LNHNV and CDR2 YYDKDF (reference sequence).

Measured by frequency, this clonotype is medium-sized (0.01 to 0.1%). The chain uses TRBV19 and TRBJ1-1. The CDR3 runs to 14 residues. Per germline, CDR1 LNHDA and CDR2 SQIVND (reference sequence). The CDR3: CASSLPGRNTEAFF.

The chain has TRBV29-1 and TRBJ2-1; TCRdb calls TRBD1, which cannot be checked without DNA. Germline V lookup: CDR1 SQVTM, CDR2 ANQGSEA. The length of the CDR3 is 11 residues. CDR3 residues: CSVPDVNEQFF.

This clonotype is medium-sized (0.01 to 0.1%) by frequency. V usage is TRBV29-1 and J usage is TRBJ1-1. CDR3 length: 12 residues. Germline assignment: CDR1 SQVTM and CDR2 ANQGSEA. The CDR3 loop reads CSAVGLNTEAFF.

This clonotype is deemed medium-sized by its frequency. The rearrangement joins TRBV10-3 to TRBJ2-3; TCRdb designates TRBD1, a call that cannot be tested without DNA. This CDR3 region has 14 residues. In germline, CDR1 is ENHRY, CDR2 SYGVKD. CDR3 loop: CAISSSGHGDTQYF.

The chain links TRBV7-9 to TRBJ2-1; without DNA, the TCRdb call of TRBD2 cannot be checked. The CDR3 totals 15 residues. Germline CDR1 reads SEHNR; CDR2 reads FQNEAQ (reference sequence). The chain's CDR3 is CASSLTSGDYNEQFF.

CDR3 protein: CASRQRGDYGYTF. The chain has TRBV4-2 and TRBJ1-2. Looked up from germline, CDR1 is LGHNA and CDR2 is YNFKEQ. The CDR3 covers 13 residues.

Frequency places this clonotype as medium-sized (0.01 to 0.1%). The J gene is TRBJ2-5, the V gene TRBV5-6; the TCRdb D gene call, TRBD1, has no DNA to confirm it. This CDR3 has 15 residues. Germline V gene sequence: CDR1 SGHDT, CDR2 YYEEEE. CDR3: CASSPRTGPSVDQYF.

The rearrangement joins TRBV5-1 to TRBJ2-1; the TRBD2 assignment by TCRdb is unverifiable without DNA. Germline lookup yields CDR1 SGHRS and CDR2 YFSETQ. The length of the CDR3 is 13 residues. Here the CDR3 reads CASSSYSGSEQFF.

This clonotype is identified as medium-sized from frequency. The chain employs TRBV20-1 and TRBJ1-3. CDR1 DFQATT and CDR2 SNEGSKA come from the germline V gene (reference sequence). CDR3 length: 15 amino acids. CDR3 sequence: CSARTPGLSGNTIYF.